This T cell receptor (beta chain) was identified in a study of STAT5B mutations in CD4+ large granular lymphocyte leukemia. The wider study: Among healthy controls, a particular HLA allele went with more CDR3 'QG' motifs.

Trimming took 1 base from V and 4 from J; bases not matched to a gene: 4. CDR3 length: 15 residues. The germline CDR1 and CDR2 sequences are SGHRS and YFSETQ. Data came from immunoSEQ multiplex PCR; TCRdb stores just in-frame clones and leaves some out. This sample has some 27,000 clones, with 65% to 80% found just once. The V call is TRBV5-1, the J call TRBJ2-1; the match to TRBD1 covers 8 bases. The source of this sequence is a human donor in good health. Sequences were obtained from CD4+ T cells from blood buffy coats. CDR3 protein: CASSLRGQVYNEQFF. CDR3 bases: TGCGCCAGCAGCTTGAGGGGACAGGTATACAATGAGCAGTTCTTC.